The rows below give T cell receptor beta chains drawn from one sample of a study of neurological immune-mediated disorders. TCRdb redid the calling of the 5' RACE reads with MiXCR, one entry per CDR3 protein. This table holds more than 50,000 distinct CDR3 sequences, around 5.5% found once. Sequenced material: PBMCs. These receptors all stem from a woman aged 25 to 45 with multiple sclerosis. Each CDR3 is given without its conserved first and last residue. The order of the fields is V gene, J gene, clone size, CDR3 protein. The listing skips clone size in some rows; elsewhere it reads once, few, many or a size class.

V: TRBV4-2; J: TRBJ1-1; size: many; CDR3: ASGGTAEHIPIFEAF
V: TRBV3-1; J: TRBJ2-1; size: many; CDR3: ASSQSALREQF
V: TRBV5-6; J: TRBJ1-2; size: many; CDR3: ASSLDMGYRPNYGYT
V: TRBV10-1; J: TRBJ1-1; size: many; CDR3: ASSVGAATEAF
V: TRBV7-9; J: TRBJ1-1; size: NA; CDR3: ASSTPVAEAF
V: TRBV12-3/TRBV12-4; J: TRBJ1-1; size: once; CDR3: TSSLRTEEAF
V: TRBV28; J: TRBJ2-3; size: many; CDR3: ASSGDTQY
V: TRBV5-1; J: TRBJ2-5; size: many; CDR3: ASSLVLAGGPETQY
V: TRBV2; J: TRBJ2-3; size: many; CDR3: ASSSTGTDTQY
V: TRBV25-1; J: TRBJ2-3; size: many; CDR3: ASSEGRGDTQY
V: TRBV12-3/TRBV12-4; J: TRBJ1-2; size: many; CDR3: ASSPGSYGYT
V: TRBV20-1; J: TRBJ1-1; size: many; CDR3: SAKRREGITEAF
V: TRBV4-1; J: TRBJ1-1; size: many; CDR3: ASSQDGAF
V: TRBV6-2/TRBV6-3; J: TRBJ2-7; size: many; CDR3: ASSLGLAGQY
V: TRBV15; J: TRBJ2-5; size: many; CDR3: ATSRDLLGAQETQY
V: TRBV5-1; J: TRBJ2-1; size: many; CDR3: ASSLVGALAGTYNEQF
V: TRBV15; J: TRBJ2-3; size: many; CDR3: ATSERVRDTQY
V: TRBV15; J: TRBJ2-2; size: many; CDR3: ATSSGRYTGELF
V: TRBV5-8; J: TRBJ1-3; size: NA; CDR3: ASSIGQFSGNTIY
V: TRBV5-1; J: TRBJ2-3; size: many; CDR3: ASAGTSGGDTQY
V: TRBV6-5; J: TRBJ2-7; size: many; CDR3: ASSVQVYEQY
V: TRBV5-1; J: TRBJ1-1; size: NA; CDR3: ASSLAGGRKNTEAF
V: TRBV29-1; J: TRBJ1-2; size: NA; CDR3: SVDSGTGVYGYT
V: TRBV20-1; J: TRBJ1-6; size: many; CDR3: SASPDSGSPLN
V: TRBV6-1; J: TRBJ2-7; size: many; CDR3: ASSDRGLRYEQY
V: TRBV7-6; J: TRBJ1-6; size: few; CDR3: ASSRGRNYNSPLN
V: TRBV7-2; J: TRBJ2-3; size: NA; CDR3: ASSLNGASGGSTDTQY
V: TRBV15; J: TRBJ1-6; size: many; CDR3: ATSRDRGNSPLN
V: TRBV5-1; J: TRBJ2-2; size: many; CDR3: ASSLEVGLNTGELF
V: TRBV12-3/TRBV12-4; J: TRBJ1-6; size: many; CDR3: ASSLADSYNSPLH
V: TRBV20-1; J: TRBJ1-6; size: many; CDR3: SARVGEDEEYNSPLH
V: TRBV3-1; J: TRBJ2-2; size: many; CDR3: ASSSIPGQGDTGELF
V: TRBV6-1; J: TRBJ1-1; size: many; CDR3: ASRFQTVLDTEAF
V: TRBV12-3/TRBV12-4; J: TRBJ2-1; size: many; CDR3: ASSLIRTGGEQF
V: TRBV19; J: TRBJ1-1; size: NA; CDR3: ASSIRGPTEAF